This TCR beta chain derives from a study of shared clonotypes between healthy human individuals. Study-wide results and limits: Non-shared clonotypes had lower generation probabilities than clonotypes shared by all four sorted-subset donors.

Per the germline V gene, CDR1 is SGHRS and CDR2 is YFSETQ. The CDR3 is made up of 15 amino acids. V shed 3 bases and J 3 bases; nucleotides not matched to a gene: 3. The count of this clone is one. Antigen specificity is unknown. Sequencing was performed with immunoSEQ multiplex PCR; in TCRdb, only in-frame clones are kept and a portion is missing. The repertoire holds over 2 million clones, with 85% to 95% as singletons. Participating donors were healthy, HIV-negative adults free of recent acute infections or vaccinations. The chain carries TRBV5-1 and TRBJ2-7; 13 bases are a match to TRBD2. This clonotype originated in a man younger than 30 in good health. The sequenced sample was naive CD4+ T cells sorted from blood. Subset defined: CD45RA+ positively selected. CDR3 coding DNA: TGCGCCAGCAGCTACGGGACTAGCGGGATCTACGAGCAGTACTTC. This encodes CASSYGTSGIYEQYF.